Below, 20 T cell receptor beta chains from the same sample are listed, as sequenced in a study of blood T cell repertoires in COVID-19. The table came from immunoSEQ multiplex PCR; TCRdb's copy has only in-frame clones and leaves some out. This repertoire shows some 160,000 clones, around 82% found once; its top ten account for roughly 2%. Sample: peripheral blood. The receptors come from a woman of 80 years or more with acute or convalescent COVID-19.

The gene calls are TRBV2 and TRBJ2-1; 9 bases agree with TRBD2. The CDR3 runs 14 residues. With 4 bases clipped from V and 5 bases from J, the junction kept 3 bases outside the gene matches. CDR1 and CDR2 from the germline V gene are SNHLY and FYNNEI. CDR3 region: CASSGVAGDNEQFF. The DNA for the CDR3 is TGTGCCAGCAGTGGGGTAGCGGGGGACAATGAGCAGTTCTTC.

This chain uses TRBV5-1 with TRBJ2-3; a possible D gene is TRBD1 (6 bases). The CDR3 is 14 amino acids. V was trimmed by 4 bases and J by 3 bases, leaving 12 bases between them. Germline V lookup: CDR1 SGHRS, CDR2 YFSETQ. The CDR3 nucleotides read TGCGCCAGCAGCGTCCAGGGGCGGACAGATACGCAGTATTTT. It encodes CASSVQGRTDTQYF.

This rearrangement joins TRBV7-2 to TRBJ1-1; 10 nucleotides align to TRBD1. Germline lookup yields CDR1 SGHTA and CDR2 FQGNSA. The J segment lost 5 bases and the V segment lost 4 bases, leaving 7 bases of the junction unmatched. This CDR3 comprises 15 residues. CDR3 in amino acids: CASSYRQGAGTEAFF. The CDR3 nucleotides are TGTGCCAGCAGCTACCGACAGGGGGCGGGGACTGAAGCTTTCTTT.

The CDR3 DNA sequence: TGTGCCAGTAGTGTAGCGGGAGAGACAGATACGCAGTATTTT. This translates into CASSVAGETDTQYF. This chain uses TRBV19 with TRBJ2-3; TRBD2 matches 9 bases. The length of the CDR3 is 14 residues. Germline values: CDR1 LNHDA, CDR2 SQIVND (reference sequence). V lost 5 bases, J lost 3 bases, and 3 bases stayed unmatched.

The J gene is TRBJ1-3, the V gene TRBV11-2; D is unresolved. Germline V gene lookup returns CDR1 SGHAT and CDR2 FQNNGV. V lost 3 bases to trimming and J lost 2 bases, with 5 bases between them. The CDR3 covers 13 residues. The CDR3 bases are TGTGCCAGCAGCTTCGGTCCTGGAAACACCATATATTTT. This translates into CASSFGPGNTIYF.

V gene TRBV6-5 combines with J gene TRBJ2-1, with D unclear. Per the germline V gene, CDR1 is MNHEY and CDR2 is SVGAGI. V gave up 5 bases and J gave up 5 bases, with 10 bases separating them. The CDR3 is 13 residues long. CDR3 DNA: TGTGCCAGCAGTAGATCAGGTGACAATGAGCAGTTCTTC. This sequence encodes CASSRSGDNEQFF.

The rearrangement uses TRBV5-6 and TRBJ2-4, with a tentative D call TRBD2 (5 bases). V shed 3 bases and J shed 0 bases, with 10 bases lying between them. The CDR3 length is 15 residues. Per germline, CDR1 SGHDT and CDR2 YYEEEE. This CDR3 reads CASSSAGGAKNIQYF. For the CDR3, the DNA is TGTGCCAGCAGCTCCGCAGGAGGAGCCAAAAACATTCAGTACTTC.

The genes are TRBV6-5 and TRBJ1-4; possibly TRBD1 for D (5 bases). Per the germline V gene, CDR1 is MNHEY and CDR2 is SVGAGI. V lost 7 bases and J lost 5, with 11 bases in between. The CDR3 consists of 13 residues. In DNA form, the CDR3 reads TGTGCCAGCACAAGACAGTCAAATGAAAAACTGTTTTTT. This encodes CASTRQSNEKLFF.

This chain joins TRBV19 and TRBJ1-2; 7 nucleotides align to TRBD1. Trimming at V came to 4 bases and at J to 4 bases, leaving 12 bases not matched to a gene. Germline loops: CDR1 LNHDA, CDR2 SQIVND (reference sequence). The CDR3 length is 16 residues. The CDR3: CASSTMGQLLSYGYTF. The CDR3 coding sequence is TGTGCCAGTAGTACAATGGGACAGCTCCTCTCCTATGGCTACACCTTC.

The chain is built from TRBV9 and TRBJ2-7; tentative D call: TRBD2 (7 bases). V lost 1 base, J lost 3 bases, and 17 bases lay in between. Looked up from germline, CDR1 is SGDLS and CDR2 is YYNGEE. The CDR3 is 16 amino acids. CDR3 coding DNA: TGTGCCAGCAGCGTATACGCAGGGGAGGGGAGCTACGAGCAGTACTTC. This translates into CASSVYAGEGSYEQYF. Combining the CDR3 with reference TRBV9 and TRBJ2-7 gives the whole variable domain DSGVTQTPKHLITATGQRVTLRCSPRSGDLSVYWYQQSLDQGLQFLIQYYNGEERAKGNILERFSAQQFPDLHSELNLSSLELGDSALYFCASSVYAGEGSYEQYFGPGTRLTVT.

V is TRBV7-9 and J is TRBJ2-1; 7 bases agree with TRBD2. Per germline, CDR1 SEHNR and CDR2 FQNEAQ (reference sequence). With V trimmed by 10 bases and J by 3 bases, 6 bases remained unmatched. CDR3 length: 13 residues. CDR3 sequence (DNA): TGTGCCACTAAAGGACTAGTCTACAATGAGCAGTTCTTC. Its protein is CATKGLVYNEQFF.

There are many counts of this clone. The chain has TRBV6-1 and TRBJ1-2; maybe TRBD1 (5 bases). CDR3 length equals 14 residues. The V end lost 3 bases, the J end lost 3 bases, and 11 bases lay between the germline ends. Per germline, CDR1 MNHNS and CDR2 SASEGT. The CDR3 DNA sequence: TGTGCCAGCAGTGACAGGGCGGTTCACTATGGCTACACCTTC. Its protein is CASSDRAVHYGYTF.

This clone was observed many times. The V gene is TRBV10-1, the J gene TRBJ2-5; tentatively, D is TRBD2 (5 bases). Germline V gives CDR1 WNHNN, CDR2 SYGVQD (reference sequence). The CDR3 loop spans 14 amino acids. V lost 0 bases and J 5 bases, leaving 10 bases between the germline ends. Here the CDR3 reads CASSESGPGETQYF. The CDR3 DNA sequence: TGCGCCAGCAGTGAGTCGGGCCCGGGGGAGACCCAGTACTTC.

This chain links TRBV7-2 with TRBJ1-5; D unresolved. The CDR3 has 15 amino acids. The ends were cut back, 2 bases at V and 1 base at J, with 9 bases in the middle. Germline V gives CDR1 SGHTA, CDR2 FQGNSA. CDR3 in amino acids: CASSLFGESNQPQHF. DNA of the CDR3: TGTGCCAGCAGCTTATTCGGGGAAAGCAATCAGCCCCAGCATTTT.

This rearrangement joins TRBV10-3 to TRBJ1-6; tentatively, D is TRBD1 (6 bases). The germline V gene encodes CDR1 ENHRY and CDR2 SYGVKD. The CDR3 contains 15 residues. V gave up 6 bases and J gave up 5 bases, with 14 bases separating them. The DNA of the CDR3 is TGTGCCATCAGGGGTTTGACAGGAGATAATTCACCCCTCCACTTT. Translating gives CAIRGLTGDNSPLHF.

This clone has a single count. Other DNA sequences in this sample translate to the same CDR3. V is TRBV7-2 and J is TRBJ1-2; 9 bases line up with TRBD1. CDR3 length equals 16 residues. The V gene's germline CDR1 is SGHTA and CDR2 FQGNSA. After removal of 5 bases from V and 8 bases from J, the junction contained 15 bases not matched to a gene. This CDR3 reads CASSQRGAGTGNGYTF. The CDR3 region has the DNA TGTGCCAGCAGCCAAAGAGGGGCCGGGACAGGGAACGGCTACACCTTC. Looking up the rest from reference TRBV7-2 and TRBJ1-2 gives the full variable domain: GAGVSQSPSNKVTEKGKDVELRCDPISGHTALYWYRQSLGQGLEFLIYFQGNSAPDKSGLPSDRFSAERTGGSVSTLTIQRTQQEDSAVYLCASSQRGAGTGNGYTFGSGTRLTVV.

The V call is TRBV19, the J call TRBJ1-4; D is unclear. The CDR3 is 14 amino acids. The V gene lost 3 bases and the J gene lost 4 bases, with 9 bases spanning the gap. The germline gives CDR1 LNHDA, CDR2 SQIVND (reference sequence). CDR3 loop: CASSIEQYNEKLFF. The CDR3 DNA follows: TGTGCCAGTAGTATCGAACAGTATAATGAAAAACTGTTTTTT.

The chain recombines TRBV3-1 (or the pseudogene TRBV3-2) with TRBJ1-1, with D uncertain. CDR1 is LGHDT, CDR2 YNNKEL, per germline (reference sequence). The CDR3 sequence is 18 residues long. The V end lost 3 bases, the J end lost 4 bases, and 24 bases lay between the germline ends. CDR3 protein: CASSHLYRAPTRGTEAFF. As DNA, the CDR3 is TGTGCCAGCAGCCATTTATACCGGGCCCCGACTCGGGGCACTGAAGCTTTCTTT.

This chain uses TRBV5-1 with TRBJ2-7; 7 nucleotides line up with TRBD2. Germline CDR1 SGHRS, CDR2 YFSETQ. The CDR3 has 15 residues. Trimming at V came to 3 bases and at J to 0 bases, leaving 6 bases not matched to a gene. The CDR3 sequence: CASSSAPSGSYEQYF. The CDR3 bases are TGCGCCAGCAGCTCCGCTCCTAGCGGCTCCTACGAGCAGTACTTC. The full variable domain, completed using reference TRBV5-1 and TRBJ2-7, is KAGVTQTPRYLIKTRGQQVTLSCSPISGHRSVSWYQQTPGQGLQFLFEYFSETQRNKGNFPGRFSGRQFSNSRSEMNVSTLELGDSALYLCASSSAPSGSYEQYFGPGTRLTVT.

This clone has more than one count but fewer than ten. The gene calls are TRBV19 and TRBJ2-7, with TRBD2 matching over 7 bases. Germline V lookup: CDR1 LNHDA, CDR2 SQIVND (reference sequence). There are 15 residues in the CDR3. With V trimmed by 5 bases and J by 3 bases, 10 bases remained unmatched. The CDR3: CASSRRAGESYEQYF. CDR3 nucleotides: TGTGCCAGTAGTCGCCGGGCGGGGGAAAGCTACGAGCAGTACTTC.